Sequencing of this TCR beta chain was carried out in a study of PD-1 blockade in classical Hodgkin lymphoma. Per the germline V gene, CDR1 is SGHNT and CDR2 is YYREEE (reference sequence). The CDR3 length is 15 residues. The junction had 6 bases not matched to a gene; V was cut back by 2 bases and J by 6 bases. The time point: cycle 4 day 1 (C4D1), after around six weeks of nivolumab. With no exception, relapse followed autologous stem cell transplantation in all patients, and brentuximab vedotin exposure varied. Here immunoSEQ multiplex PCR was the method, and the copy in TCRdb shows in-frame clones only, minus some. The sample carries approximately 30,000 clones, around three quarters recorded once.

The sequencing here drew on peripheral blood mononuclear cells (PBMCs), taken before the fourth cycle of nivolumab. This TCR was sampled from a human donor with classical Hodgkin lymphoma. The gene calls are TRBV5-4 and TRBJ2-2, with 8 bases that match TRBD2. This chain's CDR3 is CASSFIGGAAGELFF. CDR3 sequence (DNA): TGTGCCAGCAGCTTTATCGGGGGGGCGGCCGGGGAGCTGTTTTTT.